The 22 T cell receptor beta chains in this list originate from one sample, sequenced in a study of blood T cell repertoires in COVID-19. Profiling relied on immunoSEQ multiplex PCR, and the TCRdb table lists in-frame clones only, not all of them. The table shows about 270,000 clones, with about 89% occurring only once. Sequenced sample: PBMCs or T cells enriched from blood (not recorded which). These receptors originate from a young woman who had recovered from COVID-19.

The gene calls are TRBV5-1 and TRBJ1-4; weak D call: TRBD1 (5 bases). Germline CDR1 SGHRS, CDR2 YFSETQ. CDR3 size: 16 residues. Trimming removed 0 bases from V and 5 bases from J, with 14 bases in between. The CDR3 sequence is CASSLEQGGGNEKLFF. The CDR3 nucleotides read TGCGCCAGCAGCTTGGAGCAGGGTGGGGGGAATGAAAAACTGTTTTTT.

This clone was seen once. The CDR3 here is CASSLAQGALNEQFF. The CDR3 DNA sequence: TGCGCCAGCAGCTTGGCGCAGGGGGCACTCAATGAGCAGTTCTTC. The V gene is TRBV5-1, the J gene TRBJ2-1; 8 bases agree with TRBD1. CDR3 length equals 15 residues. V lost 0 bases, J lost 6 bases, and 5 bases stayed unmatched. Germline V gene sequence: CDR1 SGHRS, CDR2 YFSETQ.

The V gene is TRBV7-9, the J gene TRBJ2-1; TRBD2 agrees at 8 bases. V gave up 4 bases and J gave up 6 bases; unmatched junction bases: 5. The CDR3 runs to 14 residues. In germline, CDR1 is SEHNR, CDR2 FQNEAQ (reference sequence). The CDR3 nucleotides are TGTGCCAGCAGCTCCGGACTAGCCATCAATGAGCAGTTCTTC. Encoded protein: CASSSGLAINEQFF.

The chain joins TRBV3-1 (or the pseudogene TRBV3-2) to TRBJ1-2; D call uncertain. Germline lookup yields CDR1 LGHDT and CDR2 YNNKEL (reference sequence). This CDR3 spans 14 amino acids. Trimming shortened V by 0 bases and J by 4 bases, and 9 bases separated the two germline ends. CDR3 in amino acids: CASSQDPVSYGYTF. CDR3 bases: TGTGCCAGCAGCCAAGATCCGGTATCCTATGGCTACACCTTC.

This chain joins TRBV9 and TRBJ2-3, with 12 bases matching TRBD2. The germline gives CDR1 SGDLS, CDR2 YYNGEE. This CDR3 comprises 21 residues. Trimming at V came to 4 bases and at J to 0 bases, leaving 18 bases not matched to a gene. The CDR3 reads CASSTRGGLAGPPSSTDTQYF. In DNA, the CDR3 is TGTGCCAGCAGCACCAGGGGGGGACTAGCGGGCCCCCCCTCTAGCACAGATACGCAGTATTTT.

This chain uses TRBV30 with TRBJ2-7; possibly TRBD2 for D (5 bases). The CDR3 has 14 amino acids. Germline V gives CDR1 GTSNPN, CDR2 SVGIG (reference sequence). V shed 0 bases and J shed 6 bases, with 15 bases lying between them. This chain's CDR3 is CAWSVLGSLGEQYF. For the CDR3, the DNA is TGTGCCTGGAGTGTACTGGGGAGTTTGGGCGAGCAGTACTTC.

The V and J genes are TRBV30 and TRBJ2-2, with 14 bases aligning to TRBD2. Trimming at V came to 2 bases and at J to 4 bases, leaving 3 bases not matched to a gene. The CDR3 has 16 residues. Looked up from germline, CDR1 is GTSNPN and CDR2 is SVGIG (reference sequence). This CDR3 is CAWSSGLAGGTGELFF. CDR3 nucleotide sequence: TGTGCCTGGAGTTCCGGACTAGCGGGAGGCACCGGGGAGCTGTTTTTT.

V usage is TRBV7-9 and J usage is TRBJ1-1; D is ambiguous. V was clipped by 4 bases and J by 3 bases, with 21 bases between them. Germline CDR1 SEHNR, CDR2 FQNEAQ (reference sequence). The CDR3 contains 17 residues. The CDR3 reads CASSSFRRGNRDTEAFF. The CDR3 region has the DNA TGTGCCAGCAGCTCCTTCCGACGAGGGAATAGGGACACTGAAGCTTTCTTT.

This chain links TRBV27 with TRBJ2-1, with 8 bases identical to TRBD2. Trimming cost V 8 bases and J 7 bases; bases outside gene matches: 10. Germline CDR1 is MNHEY and CDR2 is SMNVEV (reference sequence). This CDR3 comprises 14 residues. CDR3 residues: CASLTSGPGNEQFF. DNA of the CDR3: TGTGCCAGCCTAACTAGCGGCCCTGGGAATGAGCAGTTCTTC.

The chain links TRBV30 to TRBJ1-5; TRBD1 is a possible D gene (5 bases). The CDR3 runs 15 residues. Deletions cut 0 bases from V and 7 bases from J, with 16 bases between. Germline-derived CDR1 and CDR2 are GTSNPN and SVGIG (reference sequence). The CDR3 protein is CAWSVLTGGRQPQHF. The CDR3 DNA reads as TGTGCCTGGAGTGTACTAACGGGGGGAAGGCAGCCCCAGCATTTT.

The rearrangement uses TRBV28 and TRBJ2-1; the match to TRBD2 covers 8 bases. V was clipped by 9 bases and J by 3 bases; unmatched bases: 7. The CDR3 extends over 14 amino acids. Germline V lookup: CDR1 MDHEN, CDR2 SYDVKM. CDR3 DNA sequence: TGTGCCAGTAGCGGGACACGGAACTACAATGAGCAGTTCTTC. This encodes CASSGTRNYNEQFF.

The rearrangement links TRBV4-3 to TRBJ2-3, with 8 bases identical to TRBD2. This CDR3 has 15 residues. Germline loops: CDR1 LGHNA, CDR2 YSLEER. V was clipped by 4 bases and J by 3 bases; unmatched bases: 6. In DNA form, the CDR3 reads TGCGCCAGCAGCCTCGCGGGGGGCCGTACAGATACGCAGTATTTT. Translating it yields CASSLAGGRTDTQYF.

V gene TRBV12-3 or TRBV12-4 combines with J gene TRBJ1-3; D ambiguous. The V and J ends lost 5 bases and 4 bases respectively, with 9 bases between them. The CDR3 sequence is 13 residues long. The CDR3 nucleotides read TGTGCCAGCAGTGATTATAGAGGAAACACCATATATTTT. This sequence encodes CASSDYRGNTIYF.

The J gene is TRBJ2-2, the V gene TRBV27; 9 nucleotides match TRBD1. V lost 2 bases and J lost 2; bases outside the gene matches: 3. Germline V gene sequence: CDR1 MNHEY, CDR2 SMNVEV (reference sequence). The CDR3 extends over 16 amino acids. CDR3 residues: CASSLLTGGNTGELFF. The CDR3 coding sequence is TGTGCCAGCAGTTTACTGACAGGGGGTAACACCGGGGAGCTGTTTTTT.

This clone appeared a single time. The chain is built from TRBV11-2 and TRBJ2-1; 13 bases are shared with TRBD2. The CDR3 length is 17 residues. With V trimmed by 4 bases and J by 6 bases, 9 bases remained unmatched. From germline, CDR1 is SGHAT and CDR2 FQNNGV. CDR3 loop: CASSSTLLAGGVNEQFF. The CDR3 region has the DNA TGTGCCAGCAGCTCGACACTACTAGCGGGAGGGGTCAATGAGCAGTTCTTC.

The chain is built from TRBV11-2 and TRBJ1-1; the D is unclear. The germline V gene has CDR1 SGHAT and CDR2 FQNNGV. This CDR3 has 13 residues. The V gene lost 0 bases and the J gene lost 2 bases, with 4 bases spanning the gap. CDR3 sequence reads: CASSLEQNTEAFF. The CDR3 DNA follows: TGTGCCAGCAGCTTAGAACAAAACACTGAAGCTTTCTTT.

This chain uses TRBV5-6 with TRBJ1-1; D may be TRBD1 (6 bases). This CDR3 region has 14 residues. V lost 2 bases and J lost 5, with 13 bases in between. Germline V lookup: CDR1 SGHDT, CDR2 YYEEEE. CDR3 amino acids: CASSLQGMRTEAFF. The CDR3, as DNA: TGTGCCAGCAGCTTACAGGGTATGAGGACTGAAGCTTTCTTT.

The chain uses TRBV30 and TRBJ1-1, with TRBD1 matching over 10 bases. In germline, CDR1 is GTSNPN, CDR2 SVGIG (reference sequence). The CDR3 totals 13 residues. J was trimmed by 5 bases and V by 5 bases; bases with no gene match: 5. The CDR3 DNA reads as TGTGCCTGGGGGGGACAGGGGCTTACTGAAGCTTTCTTT. Translated, it gives CAWGGQGLTEAFF.

This rearrangement joins TRBV10-3 to TRBJ2-7; TRBD2 matches at 8 bases. CDR1 is ENHRY and CDR2 is SYGVKD in the germline V gene. The CDR3 has 13 residues. The V segment lost 10 bases and the J segment 3 bases; nucleotides outside the gene matches: 8. The CDR3 DNA reads TGTGCCAACTCGGGACTAGGGGGCTACGAGCAGTACTTC. Amino acids: CANSGLGGYEQYF.

This clone showed up just once. This sequence joins TRBV7-2 and TRBJ2-1, with 10 positions matching TRBD2. Germline values: CDR1 SGHTA, CDR2 FQGNSA. CDR3 length: 15 amino acids. Trimming removed 1 base from V and 8 bases from J; junction bases left unmatched: 5. The CDR3 loop is CASSLVGTSGDEQFF. DNA of the CDR3: TGTGCCAGCAGCTTAGTAGGAACTAGCGGGGATGAGCAGTTCTTC.

This chain uses TRBV9 with TRBJ2-5; the match to TRBD1 covers 7 bases. Germline loops: CDR1 SGDLS, CDR2 YYNGEE. Trimming took 2 bases from V and 3 from J; bases not matched to a gene: 7. CDR3 length equals 15 residues. In nucleotides, the CDR3 is TGTGCCAGCAGCGTCTCAGACAGGGTAAAAGAGACCCAGTACTTC. This encodes CASSVSDRVKETQYF.

The chain carries TRBV3-1 (or the pseudogene TRBV3-2) and TRBJ2-3; tentatively, D is TRBD1 (5 bases). V was pared by 5 bases and J by 1 base, with 10 bases between. The CDR3 loop spans 14 amino acids. Germline assignment: CDR1 LGHDT and CDR2 YNNKEL (reference sequence). The CDR3 here is CASSKGSGTDTQYF. The CDR3 DNA follows: TGTGCCAGCAGCAAGGGGTCCGGCACAGATACGCAGTATTTT.